The 24 T cell receptor beta chains listed next were all sequenced from one sample in a study of blood T cell repertoires in COVID-19. Libraries were prepared by immunoSEQ multiplex PCR; TCRdb keeps only in-frame clonotypes and omits some of them. The sample contains 35,000 to 45,000 clones, 91% of which appear only once. Sequencing was done on a sample of peripheral blood. These receptors all stem from a woman older than 75 with acute or convalescent COVID-19.

This clone showed up just once. The V gene is TRBV29-1, the J gene TRBJ1-1, with TRBD1 matching 8 bases. The CDR3 spans 13 residues. The V and J ends lost 3 bases and 5 bases, in that order; junction bases with no gene match: 5. Per the germline V gene, CDR1 is SQVTM and CDR2 is ANQGSEA. The CDR3 sequence is CSVDRGRGTEAFF. The DNA of the CDR3 is TGCAGCGTTGACAGGGGGCGCGGGACTGAAGCTTTCTTT.

The V and J genes are TRBV7-8 and TRBJ2-1; 10 positions agree with TRBD1. The V gene end was trimmed by 4 bases and the J gene end by 9 bases; junction bases not matched to a gene: 9. CDR3 size: 15 residues. From germline, CDR1 is SGHVS and CDR2 FQNEAQ. This CDR3 reads CASSSRGTGESEQFF. CDR3 in DNA: TGTGCCAGCAGCTCTCGGGGGACAGGGGAGAGTGAGCAGTTCTTC.

This sequence joins TRBV6-5 and TRBJ1-2; D is undetermined. CDR1 is MNHEY, CDR2 SVGAGI, per germline. CDR3 length: 12 residues. Deletions cut 2 bases from V and 8 bases from J, with 9 bases between. For the CDR3, the DNA is TGTGCCAGCAGTTACCGCCTAGGAGGCTACACCTTC. This encodes CASSYRLGGYTF.

The rearrangement uses TRBV4-1 and TRBJ1-1, with 8 bases fitting TRBD1. The CDR3 contains 15 residues. The germline gives CDR1 MGHRA, CDR2 YSYEKL. V trimming: 3 bases; J trimming: 6 bases; junction bases outside the gene matches: 9. CDR3: CASSHLTGDYAEAFF. CDR3 in DNA: TGCGCCAGCAGCCACCTGACAGGGGATTACGCTGAAGCTTTCTTT.

The DNA of the CDR3 is TGTGCCAGCCTGACACCGAACTACGAGCAGTACTTC. Its translation is CASLTPNYEQYF. The rearrangement uses TRBV6-5 and TRBJ2-7; D is unclear. The CDR3 is 12 residues long. Germline V lookup: CDR1 MNHEY, CDR2 SVGAGI. Trimming took 8 bases from V and 3 from J, leaving 11 bases between them.

The CDR3, as DNA: TGCGCCAGCAGCTGGACAGGGGCCAACTACGAGCAGTACTTC. Translating it yields CASSWTGANYEQYF. The V gene is TRBV5-1, the J gene TRBJ2-7; TRBD1 matches 9 bases. This CDR3 is built from 14 residues. Looked up from germline, CDR1 is SGHRS and CDR2 is YFSETQ. After removal of 3 bases from V and 3 bases from J, the junction contained 4 bases not matched to a gene.

The chain links TRBV7-2 to TRBJ2-3, with a weak D call TRBD1 (5 bases). The CDR3 has 13 residues. The germline V gene encodes CDR1 SGHTA and CDR2 FQGNSA. With 2 bases removed from V and 4 bases from J, the gap between germline ends came to 7 bases. The CDR3 nucleotides read TGTGCCAGCAGCTTACTAGGGGCAGATACGCAGTATTTT. This encodes CASSLLGADTQYF.

The chain combines TRBV10-3 with TRBJ1-2, with 10 bases fitting TRBD1. CDR1 is ENHRY, CDR2 SYGVKD, per germline. J lost 5 bases, V lost 7 bases, and 7 bases had no gene match. This CDR3 has 14 residues. CDR3 loop: CAITETGGLYGYTF. The CDR3 DNA follows: TGTGCCATCACCGAGACAGGGGGCCTTTATGGCTACACCTTC.

The J gene is TRBJ2-3, the V gene TRBV5-4, with 9 bases fitting TRBD1. Trimming cost V 5 bases and J 5 bases; bases outside gene matches: 3. Germline V CDR1 and CDR2: SGHNT, YYREEE (reference sequence). CDR3 length equals 13 residues. The CDR3 region has the DNA TGTGCCAGCAGTCTGGACAGGGGAGATACGCAGTATTTT. It is translated as CASSLDRGDTQYF. The entire variable domain, with the rest obtained from reference TRBV5-4 and TRBJ2-3, is as follows: ETGVTQSPTHLIKTRGQQVTLRCSSQSGHNTVSWYQQALGQGPQFIFQYYREEENGRGNFPPRFSGLQFPNYSSELNVNALELDDSALYLCASSLDRGDTQYFGPGTRLTVL.

V and J are TRBV5-6 and TRBJ1-2; D is unresolved. Deletions cut 3 bases from V and 2 bases from J, with 11 bases between. The CDR3 loop spans 14 amino acids. CDR1 and CDR2 (germline): SGHDT, YYEEEE. The CDR3 region is CASSSSLRNYGYTF. The DNA of the CDR3 is TGTGCCAGCAGCTCCTCCCTGAGGAACTATGGCTACACCTTC.

V usage is TRBV6-1 and J usage is TRBJ2-5; 7 bases are shared with TRBD1. Germline lookup yields CDR1 MNHNS and CDR2 SASEGT. This CDR3 has 15 amino acids. Germline trimming cut 2 bases from V and 5 bases from J; bases unmatched to any gene: 8. In DNA, the CDR3 is TGTGCCAGCAGTGAAACAGGGGATAGTTGGGAGACCCAGTACTTC. It yields the protein CASSETGDSWETQYF.

The V and J genes are TRBV7-3 and TRBJ2-1, with D tentatively TRBD2 (5 bases). Trimming took 5 bases from V and 7 from J, leaving 15 bases between them. CDR3 length equals 14 residues. CDR1 is SGHTA and CDR2 is FQGTGA in the germline V gene. The CDR3 here is CASSPSGKENEQFF. The CDR3 bases are TGTGCCAGCAGCCCCTCCGGGAAGGAAAATGAGCAGTTCTTC. Full variable domain (missing parts from reference TRBV7-3 and TRBJ2-1): GAGVSQTPSNKVTEKGKYVELRCDPISGHTALYWYRQSLGQGPEFLIYFQGTGAADDSGLPNDRFFAVRPEGSVSTLKIQRTERGDSAVYLCASSPSGKENEQFFGPGTRLTVL.

The V and J genes are TRBV6-2 or TRBV6-3 and TRBJ2-2; 9 bases are a match to TRBD1. Trimming cost V 4 bases and J 2 bases; bases outside gene matches: 5. CDR3 size: 16 residues. Germline lookup yields CDR1 MNHEY and CDR2 SVGEGT. CDR3 residues: CASSSPGQGNTGELFF. The CDR3 nucleotides are TGTGCCAGCAGTTCCCCGGGACAGGGAAACACCGGGGAGCTGTTTTTT.

This clone was recorded only once. The CDR3 coding sequence is TGTGCCAGCTCACCGGGGCGACAGGGGGCGCATCAGCCCCAGCATTTT. It yields the protein CASSPGRQGAHQPQHF. The chain is built from TRBV18 and TRBJ1-5; 10 nucleotides line up with TRBD1. J was trimmed by 5 bases and V by 3 bases; bases with no gene match: 7. Germline V CDR1 and CDR2: KGHSH, LQKENI. The CDR3 covers 16 residues.

V is TRBV6-5 and J is TRBJ2-7; D unresolved. Germline lookup yields CDR1 MNHEY and CDR2 SVGAGI. V gave up 2 bases and J gave up 10 bases, with 9 bases separating them. The CDR3 spans 11 residues. CDR3: CASSYLGEQYF. The CDR3 DNA reads TGTGCCAGCAGTTACCTGGGCGAACAGTACTTC.

This chain links TRBV2 with TRBJ1-2, with 8 nucleotides matching TRBD1. This CDR3 is built from 14 residues. With V trimmed by 7 bases and J by 5 bases, 9 bases remained unmatched. The germline gives CDR1 SNHLY, CDR2 FYNNEI. The CDR3 region has the DNA TGTGCCAGCACCCGGGAAGGACAGGGATATGGCTACACCTTC. It codes for CASTREGQGYGYTF.

The J gene is TRBJ1-1, the V gene TRBV28; D is possibly TRBD1 (5 bases). The ends were cut back, 6 bases at V and 5 bases at J, with 10 bases in the middle. Germline values: CDR1 MDHEN, CDR2 SYDVKM. The CDR3 is made up of 12 amino acids. The CDR3, as DNA: TGTGCCAGCAGCCCGGGGGGGACTGAAGCTTTCTTT. This sequence encodes CASSPGGTEAFF.

The CDR3 region has the DNA TGTGCCAGCAGTGGGTCCGACTCGAGTCAGCCCCAGCATTTT. It yields the protein CASSGSDSSQPQHF. This chain links TRBV2 with TRBJ1-5; D ambiguous. The germline gives CDR1 SNHLY, CDR2 FYNNEI. The V end lost 4 bases, the J end lost 6 bases, and 13 bases lay between the germline ends. The CDR3 consists of 14 residues.

The chain couples TRBV5-1 to TRBJ2-5, with TRBD1 as a possible D gene (5 bases). The CDR3 is 14 residues long. The germline V gene encodes CDR1 SGHRS and CDR2 YFSETQ. V dropped 5 bases and J dropped 2 bases, with 13 bases sitting between them. The CDR3 is CASSDARVQETQYF. The CDR3 bases are TGCGCCAGCAGTGACGCCAGGGTACAAGAGACCCAGTACTTC.

Regarding this clone: Germline and junction disagree at one end, which may indicate a read error. The chain uses TRBV12-3 or TRBV12-4 and TRBJ1-6; D is unclear. This CDR3 contains 12 residues. The CDR3 here is CASSLVGSPLHF. As DNA, the CDR3 is TGTGCCAGCAGCTTAGTTGGCTCACCCCTCCACTTT.

This clone was observed a few times. The V call is TRBV7-2, the J call TRBJ2-7; D perhaps matches TRBD1 (7 bases). The CDR3 has 14 amino acids. Germline CDR1 SGHTA, CDR2 FQGNSA. V was cut by 5 bases and J by 7 bases, with 18 bases left in between. CDR3 sequence (DNA): TGTGCCAGCAGCCATCCGGAGGGGGCCCGGGAGCAGTACTTC. Translating gives CASSHPEGAREQYF.

The chain joins TRBV6-5 to TRBJ1-2; D is unresolved. The CDR3 extends over 10 amino acids. V lost 7 bases and J 7 bases, leaving 7 bases between the germline ends. In germline, CDR1 is MNHEY, CDR2 SVGAGI. The CDR3, as DNA: TGTGCCAGCATGGGCTCTGGCTACACCTTC. Translating it yields CASMGSGYTF.

CDR3 amino acids: CASSLVQGVGKNIQYF. The CDR3 DNA reads TGCGCCAGCAGCTTGGTACAGGGAGTGGGCAAAAACATTCAGTACTTC. V and J are TRBV5-1 and TRBJ2-4, with a weak D call TRBD1 (6 bases). Trimming took off 0 bases at V and 3 bases at J, with 13 bases between the two ends. CDR3 length: 16 residues. CDR1 SGHRS and CDR2 YFSETQ come from the germline V gene.

This chain joins TRBV7-2 and TRBJ1-1; 7 bases match TRBD1. This CDR3 is 17 amino acids long. Per germline, CDR1 SGHTA and CDR2 FQGNSA. V trimming: 2 bases; J trimming: 10 bases; junction bases outside the gene matches: 19. The CDR3 DNA sequence: TGTGCCAGCAGCTTAAGGGAGGTCGGAGACAGGGCCCCTGGAGCTTTCTTT. This translates into CASSLREVGDRAPGAFF. Full variable domain (rest looked up from reference TRBV7-2 and TRBJ1-1): GAGVSQSPSNKVTEKGKDVELRCDPISGHTALYWYRQSLGQGLEFLIYFQGNSAPDKSGLPSDRFSAERTGGSVSTLTIQRTQQEDSAVYLCASSLREVGDRAPGAFFGQGTRLTVV.